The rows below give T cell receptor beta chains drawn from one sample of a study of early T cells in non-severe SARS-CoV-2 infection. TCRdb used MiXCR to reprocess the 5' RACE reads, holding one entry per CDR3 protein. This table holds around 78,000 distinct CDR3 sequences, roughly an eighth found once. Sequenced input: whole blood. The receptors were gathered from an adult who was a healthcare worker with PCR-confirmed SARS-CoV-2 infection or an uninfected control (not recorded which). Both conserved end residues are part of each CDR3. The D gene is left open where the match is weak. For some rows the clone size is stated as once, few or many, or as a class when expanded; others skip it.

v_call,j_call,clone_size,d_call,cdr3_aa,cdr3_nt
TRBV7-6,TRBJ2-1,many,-,CASSSGGGWRGNEQFF,TGTGCCAGCAGCTCGGGAGGGGGCTGGCGGGGCAATGAGCAGTTCTTC
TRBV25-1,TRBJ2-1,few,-,CASSELKSYNEQFF,TGTGCCAGCAGTGAATTGAAGTCCTACAATGAGCAGTTCTTC
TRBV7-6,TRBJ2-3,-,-,CASSLERGPSTDTQYF,TGTGCCAGCAGCTTAGAAAGGGGCCCTAGCACAGATACGCAGTATTTT
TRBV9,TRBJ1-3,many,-,CASSAHSGNTIYF,TGTGCCAGCAGCGCTCACTCTGGAAACACCATATATTTT
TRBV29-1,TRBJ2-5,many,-,CSVVRGAGGETQYF,TGCAGCGTTGTTCGAGGGGCCGGAGGGGAGACCCAGTACTTC
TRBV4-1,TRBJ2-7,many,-,CASSQAIGDIPSYEQYF,TGCGCCAGCAGCCAAGCCATTGGGGACATCCCATCCTACGAGCAGTACTTC
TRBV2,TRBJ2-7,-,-,CASTLKGGGAEQYF,TGTGCCAGCACTCTAAAAGGGGGCGGGGCCGAGCAGTACTTC
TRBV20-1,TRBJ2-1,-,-,CSVESDSSNNEQFF,TGCAGTGTGGAATCCGACAGCTCCAACAATGAGCAGTTCTTC
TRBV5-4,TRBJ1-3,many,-,CASSARGRGYSGNTIYF,TGTGCCAGCAGCGCCAGGGGTCGGGGCTACTCTGGAAACACCATATATTTT
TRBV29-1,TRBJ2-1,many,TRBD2,CSVTSANYNEQFF,TGCAGCGTGACTAGCGCGAACTACAATGAGCAGTTCTTC
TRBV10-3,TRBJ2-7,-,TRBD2,CAIRPGTNSYEQYF,TGTGCCATCAGGCCCGGGACTAACTCCTACGAGCAGTACTTC
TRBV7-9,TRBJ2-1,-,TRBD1,CASSPRDRGIIGYNEQFF,TGTGCCAGCAGCCCACGGGACAGGGGGATAATAGGGTACAATGAGCAGTTCTTC
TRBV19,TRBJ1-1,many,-,CASTPGHTNTEAFF,TGTGCCAGTACTCCGGGACATACGAACACTGAAGCTTTCTTT
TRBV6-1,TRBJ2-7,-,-,CASNPFGVSYEQYF,TGTGCCAGCAACCCGTTTGGCGTCTCCTACGAGCAGTACTTC
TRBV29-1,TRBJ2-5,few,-,CSVSSGGRGVTQYF,TGCAGCGTTTCATCCGGGGGCAGGGGAGTAACTCAGTACTTC
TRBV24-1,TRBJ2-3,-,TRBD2,CATSGPGTSGSQYF,TGTGCCACCAGTGGACCCGGGACTAGCGGGAGTCAGTATTTT
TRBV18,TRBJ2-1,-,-,CASSPMTGLFNEQFF,TGTGCCAGCTCACCCATGACGGGACTTTTCAATGAGCAGTTCTTC
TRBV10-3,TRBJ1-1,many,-,CAISEGRGPDTEAFF,TGTGCCATCAGTGAGGGGAGGGGTCCAGACACTGAAGCTTTCTTT
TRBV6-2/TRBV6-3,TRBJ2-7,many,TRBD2,CASRRTSARSYEQYF,TGTGCCAGCAGACGGACTAGCGCTAGGTCCTACGAGCAGTACTTC
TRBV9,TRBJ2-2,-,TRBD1,CASSVADRGTGELFF,TGTGCCAGCAGCGTAGCGGACAGGGGCACCGGGGAGCTGTTTTTT
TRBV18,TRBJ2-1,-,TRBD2,CASSRTPGLAGGSSYNEQFF,TGTGCCAGCTCAAGGACCCCGGGACTAGCGGGCGGCAGCTCCTACAATGAGCAGTTCTTC
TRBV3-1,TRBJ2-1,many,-,CASSQDPGGRSYNEQFF,TGTGCCAGCAGCCAAGACCCCGGGGGCCGCTCCTACAATGAGCAGTTCTTC
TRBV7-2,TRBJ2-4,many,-,CASRAQQLAKNIQYF,TGTGCCAGCAGAGCTCAACAGCTAGCCAAAAACATTCAGTACTTC
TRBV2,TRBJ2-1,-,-,CASSEAGQGFF,TGTGCCAGCAGTGAGGCCGGCCAGGGGTTCTTC
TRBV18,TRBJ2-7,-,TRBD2,CASSPGRLAEVYEQYF,TGTGCCAGCTCTCCAGGTCGACTAGCGGAAGTCTACGAGCAGTACTTC
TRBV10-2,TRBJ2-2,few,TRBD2,CASSESRITSGWTGELFF,TGCGCCAGCAGTGAGTCGAGGATAACTAGCGGATGGACCGGGGAGCTGTTTTTT
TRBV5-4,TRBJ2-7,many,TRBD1,CASSLEQGAPYEQYF,TGTGCCAGCAGCTTGGAGCAGGGGGCCCCCTACGAGCAGTACTTC